In its sample, the clone carrying this TCR beta chain was seen once. TEMRA cells were FACS-enriched, unlike CD8+ and CD4+ T cells, which were negatively isolated. The V gene's germline CDR1 is SGDLS and CDR2 YYNGEE. Trimming pared 3 bases from V and 4 bases from J, leaving 14 bases between. The CDR3 has 15 amino acids. The entry originates in a study of CD8 T cells in Susac syndrome. RNA, at about 0.45 to 1 ug, was reverse transcribed with random hexamers. The authors amplified TCR beta CDR3 across 54 Vbeta and 13 Jbeta using immunoSEQ multiplex PCR. TCRdb re-called the immunoSEQ multiplex PCR reads through MiXCR, storing one row per CDR3 protein. The sample has approximately 150,000 distinct CDR3 sequences, 75% to 90% seen once.

The receptor was derived from a human donor with multiple sclerosis. The sequencing sample was made of CD8+ T cells from PBMCs. The chain links TRBV9 to TRBJ2-1; no reliable D call. The CDR3 reads CASSDLVAGYNEQFF. The CDR3 bases are TGTGCCAGCAGCGACCTGGTAGCTGGGTACAATGAGCAGTTCTTC.